This TCR beta chain emerged from a study of T cell repertoires in cytomegalovirus infection. The CDR3 consists of 15 residues. J was trimmed by 5 bases and V by 4 bases; bases with no gene match: 7. CDR1 and CDR2 (germline): SGHTA, FQGNSA. TCRdb re-called the reads with MiXCR, one entry per CDR3 protein. The data contain under 500,000 distinct CDR3 sequences, more than 40% of them singletons. On this clonotype: No antigen is known for it.

The source is a human donor in good health (CMV status not recorded). Some clones in this sample may be carry-over from other donors' samples. The sample here was cultured PBMCs, taken from culture after CMV antigen stimulation. V gene TRBV7-2 combines with J gene TRBJ1-1, with 10 positions matching TRBD1. Written as DNA, the CDR3 is TGTGCCAGCAGCTGGAGACAGGGGGCCGGAACTGAAGCTTTCTTT. It specifies CASSWRQGAGTEAFF. Full variable domain (missing parts from reference TRBV7-2 and TRBJ1-1): GAGVSQSPSNKVTEKGKDVELRCDPISGHTALYWYRQSLGQGLEFLIYFQGNSAPDKSGLPSDRFSAERTGGSVSTLTIQRTQQEDSAVYLCASSWRQGAGTEAFFGQGTRLTVV.